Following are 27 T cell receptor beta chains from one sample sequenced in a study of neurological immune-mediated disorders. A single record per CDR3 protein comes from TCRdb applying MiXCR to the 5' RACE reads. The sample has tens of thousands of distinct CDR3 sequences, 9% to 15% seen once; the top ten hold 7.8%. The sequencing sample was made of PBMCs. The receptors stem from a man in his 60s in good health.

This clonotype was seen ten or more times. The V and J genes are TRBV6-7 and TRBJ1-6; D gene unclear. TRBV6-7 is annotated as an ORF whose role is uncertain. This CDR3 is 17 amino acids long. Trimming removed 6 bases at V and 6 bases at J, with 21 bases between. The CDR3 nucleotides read TGTGCCAGCAGGATGCACCGCCGGGCAGAGAGTAATTCACCCCTCCACTTT. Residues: CASRMHRRAESNSPLHF.

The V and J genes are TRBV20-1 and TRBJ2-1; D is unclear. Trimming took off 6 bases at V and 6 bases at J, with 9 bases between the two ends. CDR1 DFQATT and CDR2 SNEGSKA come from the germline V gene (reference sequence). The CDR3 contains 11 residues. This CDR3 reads CSAKCVNEQFF. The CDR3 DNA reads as TGCAGTGCCAAGTGTGTCAATGAGCAGTTCTTC.

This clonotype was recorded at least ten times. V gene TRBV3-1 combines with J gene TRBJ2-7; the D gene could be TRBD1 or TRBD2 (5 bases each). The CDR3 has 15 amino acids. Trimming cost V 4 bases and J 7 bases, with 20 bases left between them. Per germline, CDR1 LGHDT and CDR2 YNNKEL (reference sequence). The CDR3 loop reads CASSLTGLLPGEQYF. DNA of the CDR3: TGTGCCAGCAGCCTTACGGGGCTCCTTCCCGGGGAGCAGTACTTC.

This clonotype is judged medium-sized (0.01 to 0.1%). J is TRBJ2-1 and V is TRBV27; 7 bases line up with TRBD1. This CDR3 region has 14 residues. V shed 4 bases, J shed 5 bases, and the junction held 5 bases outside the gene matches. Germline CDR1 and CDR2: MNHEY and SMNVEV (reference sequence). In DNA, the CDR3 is TGTGCCAGCAGTTCACGGGACAGAAACAATGAGCAGTTCTTC. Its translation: CASSSRDRNNEQFF.

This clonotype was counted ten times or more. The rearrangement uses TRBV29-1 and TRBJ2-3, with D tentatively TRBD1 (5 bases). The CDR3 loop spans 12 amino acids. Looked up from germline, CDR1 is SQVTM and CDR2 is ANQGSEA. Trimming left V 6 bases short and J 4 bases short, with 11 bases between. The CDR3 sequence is CSVNQGPDTQYF. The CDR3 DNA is TGCAGCGTGAATCAGGGTCCAGATACGCAGTATTTT.

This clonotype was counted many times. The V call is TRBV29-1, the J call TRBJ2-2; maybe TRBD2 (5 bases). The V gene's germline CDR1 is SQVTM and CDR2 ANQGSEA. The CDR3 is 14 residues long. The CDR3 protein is CSGEGGVGTGELFF. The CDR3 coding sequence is TGCAGTGGGGAAGGAGGAGTCGGCACCGGGGAGCTGTTTTTT.

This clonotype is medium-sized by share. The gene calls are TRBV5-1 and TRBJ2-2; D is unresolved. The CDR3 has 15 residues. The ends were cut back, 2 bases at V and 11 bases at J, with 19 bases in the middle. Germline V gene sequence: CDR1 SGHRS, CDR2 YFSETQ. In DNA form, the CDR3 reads TGCGCCAGCAGCTTAAGGGTGCCAACACCGGTTGAGCTGTTTTTT. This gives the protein CASSLRVPTPVELFF.

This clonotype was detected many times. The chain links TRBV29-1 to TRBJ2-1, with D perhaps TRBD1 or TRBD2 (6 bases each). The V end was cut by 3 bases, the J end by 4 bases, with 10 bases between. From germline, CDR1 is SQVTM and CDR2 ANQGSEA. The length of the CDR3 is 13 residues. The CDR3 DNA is TGCAGCGTTGATGGGGGGCCGTACAATGAGCAGTTCTTC. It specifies CSVDGGPYNEQFF.

The DNA of the CDR3 is TGTGCCAGCAGCTCGATAAATCAGCCCCAGCATTTT. Protein sequence: CASSSINQPQHF. The V and J genes are TRBV5-6 and TRBJ1-5; D unresolved. CDR1 SGHDT and CDR2 YYEEEE come from the germline V gene. The ends were cut back, 3 bases at V and 4 bases at J, with 5 bases in the middle. The CDR3 length is 12 residues. Supplemented by reference TRBV5-6 and TRBJ1-5, the full variable domain reads DAGVTQSPTHLIKTRGQQVTLRCSPKSGHDTVSWYQQALGQGPQFIFQYYEEEERQRGNFPDRFSGHQFPNYSSELNVNALLLGDSALYLCASSSINQPQHFGDGTRLSIL.

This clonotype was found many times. CDR3 DNA sequence: TGCAGTGCTAGAGATCCCTGGGGGCGTGAAGCTTTCTTT. It encodes CSARDPWGREAFF. V is TRBV20-1 and J is TRBJ1-1; D might be TRBD1 (6 bases). The CDR3 is 13 amino acids. With 0 bases removed from V and 7 bases from J, the gap between germline ends came to 12 bases. Per the germline V gene, CDR1 is DFQATT and CDR2 is SNEGSKA (reference sequence).

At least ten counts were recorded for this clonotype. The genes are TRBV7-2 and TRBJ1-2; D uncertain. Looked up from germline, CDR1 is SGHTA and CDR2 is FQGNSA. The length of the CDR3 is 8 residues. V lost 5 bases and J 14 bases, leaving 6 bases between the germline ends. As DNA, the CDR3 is TGTGCCAGCAGCCCGAAAACCTTC. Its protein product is CASSPKTF.

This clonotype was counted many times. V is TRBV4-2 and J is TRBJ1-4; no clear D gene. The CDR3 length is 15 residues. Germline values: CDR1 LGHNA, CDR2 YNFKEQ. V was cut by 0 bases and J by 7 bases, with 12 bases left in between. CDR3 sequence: CASSQELAGREKLFF. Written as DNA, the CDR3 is TGTGCCAGCAGCCAAGAATTGGCAGGTCGTGAAAAACTGTTTTTT.

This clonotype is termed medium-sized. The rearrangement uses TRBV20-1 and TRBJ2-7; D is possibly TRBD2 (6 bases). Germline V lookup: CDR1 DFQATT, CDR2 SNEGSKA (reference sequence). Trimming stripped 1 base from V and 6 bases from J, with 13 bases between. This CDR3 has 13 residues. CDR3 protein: CSARVLGLTEQYF. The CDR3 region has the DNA TGCAGTGCTAGAGTATTGGGACTCACCGAGCAGTACTTC.

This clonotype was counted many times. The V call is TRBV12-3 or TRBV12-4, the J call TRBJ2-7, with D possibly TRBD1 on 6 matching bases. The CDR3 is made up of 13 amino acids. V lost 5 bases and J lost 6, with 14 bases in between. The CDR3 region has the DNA TGTGCCAGCAGTAGCCAACAGGGCTCCGAGCAGTACTTC. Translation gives CASSSQQGSEQYF.

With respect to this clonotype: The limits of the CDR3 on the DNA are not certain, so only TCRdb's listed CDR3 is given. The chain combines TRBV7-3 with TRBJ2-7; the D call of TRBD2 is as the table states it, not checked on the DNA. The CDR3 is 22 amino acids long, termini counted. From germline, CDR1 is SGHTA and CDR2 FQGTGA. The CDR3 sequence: CASSFYICSAPYLAGGPHEQYF.

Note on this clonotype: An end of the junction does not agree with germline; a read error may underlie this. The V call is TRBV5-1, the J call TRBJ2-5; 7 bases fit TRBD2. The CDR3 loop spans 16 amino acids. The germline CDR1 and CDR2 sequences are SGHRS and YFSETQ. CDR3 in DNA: TGCGCCAGCAGCGCCGCGGGGGATGTGCGGCAAGAGACCCAGTACTTT. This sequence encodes CASSAAGDVRQETQYF.

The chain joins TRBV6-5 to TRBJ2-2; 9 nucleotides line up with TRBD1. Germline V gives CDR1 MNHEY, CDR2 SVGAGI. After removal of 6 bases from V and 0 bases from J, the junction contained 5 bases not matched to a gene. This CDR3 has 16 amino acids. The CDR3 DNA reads TGTGCCAGCAGCTCCGGACAGGGGACGAACACCGGGGAGCTGTTTTTT. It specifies CASSSGQGTNTGELFF.

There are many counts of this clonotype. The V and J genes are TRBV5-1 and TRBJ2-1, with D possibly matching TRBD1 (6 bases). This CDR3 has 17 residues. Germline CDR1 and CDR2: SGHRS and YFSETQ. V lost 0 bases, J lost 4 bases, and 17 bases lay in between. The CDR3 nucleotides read TGCGCCAGCAGCTTGGAGGGGGACATCGGATTTTACAATGAGCAGTTCTTC. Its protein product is CASSLEGDIGFYNEQFF.

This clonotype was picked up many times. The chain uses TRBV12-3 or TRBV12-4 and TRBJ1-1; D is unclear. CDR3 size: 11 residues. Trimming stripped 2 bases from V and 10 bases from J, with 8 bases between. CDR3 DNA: TGTGCCAGCAGTTTATTGGGAGCAGCTTTCTTT. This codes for CASSLLGAAFF.

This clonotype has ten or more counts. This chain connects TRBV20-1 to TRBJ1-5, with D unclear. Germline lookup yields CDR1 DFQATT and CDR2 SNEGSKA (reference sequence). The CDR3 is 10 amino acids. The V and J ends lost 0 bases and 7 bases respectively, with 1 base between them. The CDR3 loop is CSAREQPQHF. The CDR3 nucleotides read TGCAGTGCTAGAGAACAGCCCCAGCATTTT.

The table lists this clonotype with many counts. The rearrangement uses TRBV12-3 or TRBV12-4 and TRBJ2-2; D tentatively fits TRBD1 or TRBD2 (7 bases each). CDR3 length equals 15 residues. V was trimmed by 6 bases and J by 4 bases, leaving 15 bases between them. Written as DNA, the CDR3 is TGTGCCAGCAGCCAGGGGGGGGAAGGCACCGGGGAGCTGTTTTTT. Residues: CASSQGGEGTGELFF.

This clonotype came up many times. CDR3 sequence (DNA): TGCAGCGTTGACTACCCCAACCAAGAGACCCAGTACTTC. It codes for CSVDYPNQETQYF. V and J are TRBV29-1 and TRBJ2-5, with unresolved D. The germline gives CDR1 SQVTM, CDR2 ANQGSEA. V was pared by 3 bases and J by 0 bases, with 8 bases between. The CDR3 is 13 residues long. Looking up the rest from reference TRBV29-1 and TRBJ2-5 gives the full variable domain: SAVISQKPSRDICQRGTSLTIQCQVDSQVTMMFWYRQQPGQSLTLIATANQGSEATYESGFVIDKFPISRPNLTFSTLTVSNMSPEDSSIYLCSVDYPNQETQYFGPGTRLLVL.

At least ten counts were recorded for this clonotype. Here the CDR3 reads CASSLEVLGGQVRSEQYF. The DNA of the CDR3 is TGCGCCAGCAGCTTGGAGGTGTTGGGGGGGCAGGTTCGTAGCGAGCAGTACTTC. This chain connects TRBV5-1 to TRBJ2-7; perhaps TRBD2 as D (7 bases). Germline V gene lookup returns CDR1 SGHRS and CDR2 YFSETQ. This CDR3 is built from 18 residues. With 0 bases removed from V and 6 bases from J, the gap between germline ends came to 25 bases.

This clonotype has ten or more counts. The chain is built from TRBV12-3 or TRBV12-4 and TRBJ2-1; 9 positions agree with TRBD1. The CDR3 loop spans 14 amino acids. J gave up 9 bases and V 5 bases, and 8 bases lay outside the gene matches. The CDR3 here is CASSPLDRGGEQFF. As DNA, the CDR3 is TGTGCCAGCAGTCCCCTAGACAGGGGGGGTGAGCAGTTCTTC.

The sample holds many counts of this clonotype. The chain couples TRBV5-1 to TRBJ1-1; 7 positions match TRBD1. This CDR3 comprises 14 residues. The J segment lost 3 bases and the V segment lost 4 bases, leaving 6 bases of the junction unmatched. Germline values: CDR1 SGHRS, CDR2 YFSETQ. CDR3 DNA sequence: TGCGCCAGCAGCATGACAGGGAGGGACACTGAAGCTTTCTTT. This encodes CASSMTGRDTEAFF.

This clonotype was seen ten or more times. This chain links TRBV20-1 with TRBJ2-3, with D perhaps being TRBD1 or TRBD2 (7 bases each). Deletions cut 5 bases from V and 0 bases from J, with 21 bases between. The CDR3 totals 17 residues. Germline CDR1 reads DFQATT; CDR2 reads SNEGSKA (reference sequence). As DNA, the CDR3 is TGCAGTGCTGGCCACCCAGGGGGGGGCCCTAGCACAGATACGCAGTATTTT. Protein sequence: CSAGHPGGGPSTDTQYF.

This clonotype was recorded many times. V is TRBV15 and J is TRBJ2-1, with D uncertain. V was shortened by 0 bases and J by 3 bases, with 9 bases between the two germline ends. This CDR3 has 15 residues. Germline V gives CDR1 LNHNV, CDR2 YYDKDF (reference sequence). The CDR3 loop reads CATSRDWADYNEQFF. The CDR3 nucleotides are TGTGCCACCAGCAGAGATTGGGCCGACTACAATGAGCAGTTCTTC.